In its sample, the clone carrying this TCR beta chain was seen many times. TCR beta CDR3 amplification used RNA transcripts. HTBI primers primed a first-round RT-PCR, and a second-round multiplex PCR followed. One entry per CDR3 protein, called by TCRdb with MiXCR from the multiplex PCR reads. The sample has approximately 380,000 distinct CDR3 sequences; around 20% are singletons. The V gene lost 4 bases and the J gene lost 4 bases, with 13 bases spanning the gap. CDR1 and CDR2 from the germline V gene are SQVTM and ANQGSEA. This CDR3 spans 14 amino acids. Stable hyperthyroidism meant no ophthalmopathy within 18 months of follow-up. The data were obtained in a study of Graves' ophthalmopathy and Graves' hyperthyroidism.

Specimen: peripheral blood. The chain links TRBV29-1 to TRBJ2-2; D is possibly TRBD1 (6 bases). The sequence derives from a woman between 18 and 29 years old with stable Graves' hyperthyroidism. The CDR3 DNA reads as TGCAGCGTTGGTGGGACACGATCCACCGGGGAGCTGTTTTTT. It encodes CSVGGTRSTGELFF.